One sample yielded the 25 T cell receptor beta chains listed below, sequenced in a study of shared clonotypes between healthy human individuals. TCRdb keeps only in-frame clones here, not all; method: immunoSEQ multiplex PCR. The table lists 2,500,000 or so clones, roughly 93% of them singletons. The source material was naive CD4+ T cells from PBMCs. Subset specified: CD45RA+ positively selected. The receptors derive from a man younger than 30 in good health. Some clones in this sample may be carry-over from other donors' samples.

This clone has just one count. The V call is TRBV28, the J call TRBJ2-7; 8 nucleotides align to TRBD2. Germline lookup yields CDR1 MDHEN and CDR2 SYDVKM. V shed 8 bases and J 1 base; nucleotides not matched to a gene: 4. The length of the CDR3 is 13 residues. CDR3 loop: CASGSGISYEQYF. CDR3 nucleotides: TGTGCCAGCGGTAGCGGGATTTCCTACGAGCAGTACTTC.

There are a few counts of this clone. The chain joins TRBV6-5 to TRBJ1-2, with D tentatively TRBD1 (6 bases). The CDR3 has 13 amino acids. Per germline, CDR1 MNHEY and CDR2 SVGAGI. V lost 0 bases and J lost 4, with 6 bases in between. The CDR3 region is CASSYSDSYGYTF. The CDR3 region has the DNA TGTGCCAGCAGTTACTCGGACAGCTATGGCTACACCTTC.

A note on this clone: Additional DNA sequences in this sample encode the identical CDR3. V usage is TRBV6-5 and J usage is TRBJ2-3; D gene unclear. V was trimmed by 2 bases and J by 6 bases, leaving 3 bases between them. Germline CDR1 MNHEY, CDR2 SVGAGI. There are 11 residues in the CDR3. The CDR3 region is CASSYKDTQYF. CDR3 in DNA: TGTGCCAGCAGTTACAAGGATACGCAGTATTTT.

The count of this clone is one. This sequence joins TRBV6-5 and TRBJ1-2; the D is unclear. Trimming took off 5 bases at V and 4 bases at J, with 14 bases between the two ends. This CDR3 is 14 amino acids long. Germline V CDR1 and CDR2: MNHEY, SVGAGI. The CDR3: CASSRERGTYGYTF. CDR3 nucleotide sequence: TGTGCCAGCAGTAGGGAGCGGGGTACCTATGGCTACACCTTC.

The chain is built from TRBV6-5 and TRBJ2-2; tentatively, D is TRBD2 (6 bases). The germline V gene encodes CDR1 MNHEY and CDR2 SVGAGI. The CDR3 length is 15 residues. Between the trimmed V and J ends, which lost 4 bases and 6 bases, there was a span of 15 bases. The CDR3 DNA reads TGTGCCAGCAGTTCGGGTCCAGGGAGGCCCGGGGAGCTGTTTTTT. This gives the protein CASSSGPGRPGELFF.

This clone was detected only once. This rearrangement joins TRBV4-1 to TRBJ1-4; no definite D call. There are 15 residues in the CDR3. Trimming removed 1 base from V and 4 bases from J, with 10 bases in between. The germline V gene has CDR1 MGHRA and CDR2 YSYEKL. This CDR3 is CASSQVRQVNEKLFF. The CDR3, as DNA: TGCGCCAGCAGCCAAGTCCGGCAGGTTAATGAAAAACTGTTTTTT.

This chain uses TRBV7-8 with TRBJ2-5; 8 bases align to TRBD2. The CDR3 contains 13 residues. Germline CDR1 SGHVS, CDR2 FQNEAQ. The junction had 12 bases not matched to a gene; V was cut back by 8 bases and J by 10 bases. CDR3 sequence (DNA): TGTGCCAGCCGGGGGGGGCCCCGGGTGAGCCAGTACTTC. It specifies CASRGGPRVSQYF. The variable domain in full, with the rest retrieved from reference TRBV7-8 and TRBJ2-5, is GAGVSQSPRYKVAKRGQDVALRCDPISGHVSLFWYQQALGQGPEFLTYFQNEAQLDKSGLPSDRFFAERPEGSVSTLKIQRTQQEDSAVYLCASRGGPRVSQYFGPGTRLLVL.

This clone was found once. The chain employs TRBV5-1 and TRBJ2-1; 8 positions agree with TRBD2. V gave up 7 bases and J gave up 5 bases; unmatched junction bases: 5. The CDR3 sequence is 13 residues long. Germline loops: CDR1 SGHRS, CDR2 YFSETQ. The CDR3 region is CASSGAGDNEQFF. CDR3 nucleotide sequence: TGCGCCAGCTCGGGAGCGGGAGACAATGAGCAGTTCTTC.

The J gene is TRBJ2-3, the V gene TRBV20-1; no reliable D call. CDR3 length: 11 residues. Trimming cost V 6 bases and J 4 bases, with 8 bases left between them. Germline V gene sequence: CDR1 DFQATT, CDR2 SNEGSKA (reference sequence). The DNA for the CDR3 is TGCAGTGCCCAACTTTCAGATACGCAGTATTTT. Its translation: CSAQLSDTQYF.

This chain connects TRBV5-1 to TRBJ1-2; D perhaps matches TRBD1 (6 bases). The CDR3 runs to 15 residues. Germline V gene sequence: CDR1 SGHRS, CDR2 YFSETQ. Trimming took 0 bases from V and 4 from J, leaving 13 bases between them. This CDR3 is CASSLGWGQTYGYTF. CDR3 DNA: TGCGCCAGCAGCTTGGGTTGGGGGCAGACCTATGGCTACACCTTC.

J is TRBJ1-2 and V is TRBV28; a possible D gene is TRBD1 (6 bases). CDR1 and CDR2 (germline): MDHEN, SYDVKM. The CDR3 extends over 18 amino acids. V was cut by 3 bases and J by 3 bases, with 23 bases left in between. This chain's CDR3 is CASSLYPPDRSNDYGYTF. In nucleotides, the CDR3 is TGTGCCAGCAGTTTGTACCCGCCTGACAGGTCTAATGACTATGGCTACACCTTC.

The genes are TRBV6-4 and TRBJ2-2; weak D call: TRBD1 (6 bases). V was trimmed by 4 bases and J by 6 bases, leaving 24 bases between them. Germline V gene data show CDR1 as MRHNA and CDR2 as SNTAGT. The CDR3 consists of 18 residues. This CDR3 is CASSVSGFGRGRSGELFF. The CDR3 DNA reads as TGTGCCAGCAGTGTATCTGGATTTGGCAGGGGTAGATCCGGGGAGCTGTTTTTT.

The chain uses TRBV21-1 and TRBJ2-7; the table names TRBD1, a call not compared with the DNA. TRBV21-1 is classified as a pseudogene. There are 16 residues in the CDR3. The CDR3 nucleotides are TGTGCCAGCAGCGACAGGGGGGGCCCCCTCACCTACGAGCAGTACTTC. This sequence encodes CASSDRGGPLTYEQYF.

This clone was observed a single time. CDR3 amino acids: CASSLLGAGGANVLTF. The DNA of the CDR3 is TGTGCCAGCAGTTTACTCGGGGCGGGCGGGGCCAACGTCCTGACTTTC. V and J are TRBV28 and TRBJ2-6; either TRBD1 or TRBD2 may fit D (5 bases each). Between the trimmed V and J ends, which lost 2 bases and 4 bases, there was a span of 12 bases. The germline gives CDR1 MDHEN, CDR2 SYDVKM. The CDR3 covers 16 residues.

DNA for the CDR3: TGTGCCAGCAGTACAGGGGTCTACGAGCAGTACTTC. Translated, it gives CASSTGVYEQYF. The chain is built from TRBV6-6 and TRBJ2-7, with TRBD1 identical over 7 bases. Germline V gene sequence: CDR1 MNHNY, CDR2 SVGAGI (reference sequence). This CDR3 is built from 12 residues. Trimming removed 5 bases from V and 3 bases from J; junction bases left unmatched: 1.

CDR3 amino acids: CAWGYRKDRRLYEQYF. Here the CDR3 DNA reads TGTGCCTGGGGTTACAGGAAGGACAGAAGGTTATACGAGCAGTACTTC. The chain uses TRBV30 and TRBJ2-7; D is perhaps TRBD1 (6 bases). The V end was cut by 5 bases, the J end by 4 bases, with 24 bases between. In germline, CDR1 is GTSNPN, CDR2 SVGIG (reference sequence). The CDR3 totals 16 residues.

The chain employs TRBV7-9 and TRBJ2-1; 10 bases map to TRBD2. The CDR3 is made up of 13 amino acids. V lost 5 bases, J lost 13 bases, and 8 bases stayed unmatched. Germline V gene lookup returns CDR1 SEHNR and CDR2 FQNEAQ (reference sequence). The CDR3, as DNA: TGTGCCAGCAGCCCGACTAGCGGGCCCCCCCAGTTCTTC. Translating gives CASSPTSGPPQFF.

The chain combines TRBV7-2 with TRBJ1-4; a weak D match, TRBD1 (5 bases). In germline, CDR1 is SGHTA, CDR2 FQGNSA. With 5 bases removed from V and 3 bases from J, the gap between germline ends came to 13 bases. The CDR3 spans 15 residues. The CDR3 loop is CASSTRRGANEKLFF. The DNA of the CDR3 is TGTGCCAGCAGCACCCGCCGGGGGGCTAATGAAAAACTGTTTTTT.

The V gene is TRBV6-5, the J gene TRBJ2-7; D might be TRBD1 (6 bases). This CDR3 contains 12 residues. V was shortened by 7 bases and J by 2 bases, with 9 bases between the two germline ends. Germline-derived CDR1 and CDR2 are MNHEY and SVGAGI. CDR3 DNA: TGTGCCAGCAAGAACAGGGCCTACGAGCAGTACTTC. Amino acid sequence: CASKNRAYEQYF.

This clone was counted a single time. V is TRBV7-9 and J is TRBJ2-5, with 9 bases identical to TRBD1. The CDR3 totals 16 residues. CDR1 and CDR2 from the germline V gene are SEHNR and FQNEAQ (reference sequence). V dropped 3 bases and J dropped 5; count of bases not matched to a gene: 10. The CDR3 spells CASSFTRGTGRETQYF. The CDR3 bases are TGTGCCAGCAGCTTCACTAGGGGGACAGGGAGGGAGACCCAGTACTTC.

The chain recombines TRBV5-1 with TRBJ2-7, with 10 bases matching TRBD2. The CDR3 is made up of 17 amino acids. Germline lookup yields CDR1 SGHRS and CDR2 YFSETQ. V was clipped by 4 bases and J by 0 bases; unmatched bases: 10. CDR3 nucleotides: TGCGCCAGCAGCGGGGGGAAAGCGGGAGGGTACTCCTACGAGCAGTACTTC. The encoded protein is CASSGGKAGGYSYEQYF.

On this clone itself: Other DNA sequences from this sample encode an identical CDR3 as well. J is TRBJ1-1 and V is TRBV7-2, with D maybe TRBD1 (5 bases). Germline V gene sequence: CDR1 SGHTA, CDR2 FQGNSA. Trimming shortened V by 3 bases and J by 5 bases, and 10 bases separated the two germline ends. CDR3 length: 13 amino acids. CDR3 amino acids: CASSLLGGTEAFF. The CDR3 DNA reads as TGTGCCAGCAGCTTGCTGGGGGGTACTGAAGCTTTCTTT.

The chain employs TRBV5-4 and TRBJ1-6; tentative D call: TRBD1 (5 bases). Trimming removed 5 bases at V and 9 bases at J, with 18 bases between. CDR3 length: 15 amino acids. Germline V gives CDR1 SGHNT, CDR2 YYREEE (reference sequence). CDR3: CASSIRRGEASPLHF. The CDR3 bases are TGTGCCAGCAGTATCCGGAGGGGAGAAGCTTCACCCCTCCACTTT.

Here the CDR3 DNA reads TGCGCCAGCAGCTTGGGGCCGACAGCGACTAATGAAAAACTGTTTTTT. It specifies CASSLGPTATNEKLFF. This chain links TRBV5-1 with TRBJ1-4, with a possible D match to TRBD1 (5 bases). There are 16 residues in the CDR3. Trimming removed 0 bases from V and 2 bases from J, with 11 bases in between. Germline lookup yields CDR1 SGHRS and CDR2 YFSETQ.

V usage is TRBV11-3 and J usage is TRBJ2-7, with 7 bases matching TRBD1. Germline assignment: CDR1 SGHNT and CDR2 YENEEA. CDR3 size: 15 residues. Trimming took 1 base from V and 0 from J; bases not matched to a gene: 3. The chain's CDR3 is CASSLAGQSSYEQYF. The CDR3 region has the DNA TGTGCCAGCAGCTTAGCGGGACAGAGCTCCTACGAGCAGTACTTC. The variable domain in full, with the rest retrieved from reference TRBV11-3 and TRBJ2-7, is EAGVVQSPRYKIIEKKQPVAFWCNPISGHNTLYWYLQNLGQGPELLIRYENEEAVDDSQLPKDRFSAERLKGVDSTLKIQPAELGDSAVYLCASSLAGQSSYEQYFGPGTRLTVT.